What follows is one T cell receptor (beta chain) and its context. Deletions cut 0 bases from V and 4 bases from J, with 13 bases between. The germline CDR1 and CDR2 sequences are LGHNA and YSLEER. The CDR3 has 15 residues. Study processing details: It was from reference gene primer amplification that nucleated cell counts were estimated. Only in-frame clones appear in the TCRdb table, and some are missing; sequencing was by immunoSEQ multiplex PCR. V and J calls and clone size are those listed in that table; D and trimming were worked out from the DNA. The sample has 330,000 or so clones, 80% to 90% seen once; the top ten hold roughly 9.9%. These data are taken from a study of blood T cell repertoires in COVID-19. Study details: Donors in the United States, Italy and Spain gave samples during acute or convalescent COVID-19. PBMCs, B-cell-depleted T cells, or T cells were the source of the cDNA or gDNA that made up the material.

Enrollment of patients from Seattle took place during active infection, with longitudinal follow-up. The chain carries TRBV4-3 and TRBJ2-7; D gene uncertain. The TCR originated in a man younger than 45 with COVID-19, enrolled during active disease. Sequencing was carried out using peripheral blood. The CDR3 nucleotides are TGCGCCAGCAGCCAAGATGGGCTCCTTAGGTACGAGCAGTACTTC. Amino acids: CASSQDGLLRYEQYF.